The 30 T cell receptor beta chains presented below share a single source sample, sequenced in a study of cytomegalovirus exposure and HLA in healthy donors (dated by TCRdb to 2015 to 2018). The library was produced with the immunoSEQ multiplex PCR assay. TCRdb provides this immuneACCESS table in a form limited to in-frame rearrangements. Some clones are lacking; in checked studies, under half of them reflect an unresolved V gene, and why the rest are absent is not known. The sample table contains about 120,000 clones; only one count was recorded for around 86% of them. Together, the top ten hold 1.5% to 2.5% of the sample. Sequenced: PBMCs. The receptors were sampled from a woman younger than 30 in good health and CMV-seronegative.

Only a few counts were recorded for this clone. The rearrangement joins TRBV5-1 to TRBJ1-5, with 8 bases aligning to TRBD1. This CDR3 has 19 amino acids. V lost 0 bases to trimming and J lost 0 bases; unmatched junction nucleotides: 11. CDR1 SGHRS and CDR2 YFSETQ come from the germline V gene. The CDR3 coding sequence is TGCGCCAGCAGCTTGGCCTCGACAGGGGAAACTAATAGCAATCAGCCCCAGCATTTT. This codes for CASSLASTGETNSNQPQHF.

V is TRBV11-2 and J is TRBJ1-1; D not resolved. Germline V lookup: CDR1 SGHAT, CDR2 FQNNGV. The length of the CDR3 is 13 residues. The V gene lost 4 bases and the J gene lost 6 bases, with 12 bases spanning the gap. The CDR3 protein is CASSSLESSEAFF. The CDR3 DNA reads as TGTGCCAGCAGCTCCCTCGAGTCCTCTGAAGCTTTCTTT.

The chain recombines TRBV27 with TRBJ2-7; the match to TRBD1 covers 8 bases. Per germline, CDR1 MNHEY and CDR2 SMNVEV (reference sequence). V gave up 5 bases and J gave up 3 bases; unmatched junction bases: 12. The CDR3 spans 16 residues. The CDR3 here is CASSPETGVFLYEQYF. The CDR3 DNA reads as TGTGCCAGCAGTCCAGAGACAGGGGTATTCCTCTACGAGCAGTACTTC.

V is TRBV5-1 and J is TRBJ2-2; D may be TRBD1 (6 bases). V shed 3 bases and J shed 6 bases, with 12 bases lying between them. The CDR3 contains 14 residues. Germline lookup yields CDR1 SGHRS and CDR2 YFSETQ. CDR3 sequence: CASSSGQSPGELFF. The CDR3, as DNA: TGCGCCAGCAGCTCCGGACAGTCCCCCGGGGAGCTGTTTTTT. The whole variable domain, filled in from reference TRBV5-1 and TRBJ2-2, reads KAGVTQTPRYLIKTRGQQVTLSCSPISGHRSVSWYQQTPGQGLQFLFEYFSETQRNKGNFPGRFSGRQFSNSRSEMNVSTLELGDSALYLCASSSGQSPGELFFGEGSRLTVL.

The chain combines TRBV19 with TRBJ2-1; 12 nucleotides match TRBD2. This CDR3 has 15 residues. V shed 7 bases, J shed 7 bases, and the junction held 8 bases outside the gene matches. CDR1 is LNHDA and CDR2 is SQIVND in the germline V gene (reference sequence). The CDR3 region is CASTLAGGRGNEQFF. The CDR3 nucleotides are TGTGCCAGTACCCTAGCGGGAGGGAGAGGGAATGAGCAGTTCTTC. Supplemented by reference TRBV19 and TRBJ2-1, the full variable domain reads DGGITQSPKYLFRKEGQNVTLSCEQNLNHDAMYWYRQDPGQGLRLIYYSQIVNDFQKGDIAEGYSVSREKKESFPLTVTSAQKNPTAFYLCASTLAGGRGNEQFFGPGTRLTVL.

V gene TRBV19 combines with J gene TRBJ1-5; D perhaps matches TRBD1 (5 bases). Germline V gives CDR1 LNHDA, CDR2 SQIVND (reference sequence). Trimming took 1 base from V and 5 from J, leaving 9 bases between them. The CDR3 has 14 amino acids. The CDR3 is CASSIAGVDQPQHF. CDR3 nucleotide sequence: TGTGCCAGTAGTATAGCGGGGGTTGATCAGCCCCAGCATTTT. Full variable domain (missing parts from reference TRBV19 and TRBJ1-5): DGGITQSPKYLFRKEGQNVTLSCEQNLNHDAMYWYRQDPGQGLRLIYYSQIVNDFQKGDIAEGYSVSREKKESFPLTVTSAQKNPTAFYLCASSIAGVDQPQHFGDGTRLSIL.

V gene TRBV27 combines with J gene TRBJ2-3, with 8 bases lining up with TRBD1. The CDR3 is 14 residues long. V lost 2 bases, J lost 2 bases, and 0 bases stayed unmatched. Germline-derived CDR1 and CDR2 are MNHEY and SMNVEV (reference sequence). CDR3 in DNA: TGTGCCAGCAGTTTACAGGGGGCCACAGATACGCAGTATTTT. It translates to CASSLQGATDTQYF.

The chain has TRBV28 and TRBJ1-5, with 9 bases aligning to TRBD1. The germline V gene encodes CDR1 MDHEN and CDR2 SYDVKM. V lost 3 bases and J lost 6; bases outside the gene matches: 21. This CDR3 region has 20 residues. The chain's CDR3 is CASSLGQGGPLILGVQPQHF. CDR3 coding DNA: TGTGCCAGCAGTTTGGGACAGGGTGGCCCCCTTATTCTGGGTGTTCAGCCCCAGCATTTT. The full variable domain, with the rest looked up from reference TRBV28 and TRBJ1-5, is DVKVTQSSRYLVKRTGEKVFLECVQDMDHENMFWYRQDPGLGLRLIYFSYDVKMKEKGDIPEGYSVSREKKERFSLILESASTNQTSMYLCASSLGQGGPLILGVQPQHFGDGTRLSIL.

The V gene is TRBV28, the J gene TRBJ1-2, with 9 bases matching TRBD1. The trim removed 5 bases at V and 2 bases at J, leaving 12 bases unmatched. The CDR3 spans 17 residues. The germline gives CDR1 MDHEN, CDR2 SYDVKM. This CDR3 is CASSQSRDRAKNYGYTF. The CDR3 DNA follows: TGTGCCAGCAGTCAGTCCCGGGACAGGGCAAAAAACTATGGCTACACCTTC.

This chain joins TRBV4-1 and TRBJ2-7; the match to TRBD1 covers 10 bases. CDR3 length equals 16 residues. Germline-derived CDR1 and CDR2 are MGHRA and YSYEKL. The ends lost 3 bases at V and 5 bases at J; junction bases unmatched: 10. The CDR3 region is CASSHQGQGDRNEQYF. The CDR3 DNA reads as TGCGCCAGCAGCCACCAAGGACAGGGGGATCGGAACGAGCAGTACTTC.

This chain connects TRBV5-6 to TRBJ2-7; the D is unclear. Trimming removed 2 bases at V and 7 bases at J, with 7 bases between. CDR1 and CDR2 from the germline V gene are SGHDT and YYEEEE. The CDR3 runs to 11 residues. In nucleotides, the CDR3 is TGTGCCAGCAGCTTTAGTAATGAGCAGTACTTC. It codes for CASSFSNEQYF.

The CDR3 here is CASSPRGDGVTYEQYF. CDR3 in DNA: TGTGCCAGCAGTCCCCGGGGGGACGGGGTAACTTACGAGCAGTACTTC. The rearrangement uses TRBV27 and TRBJ2-7; 7 bases match TRBD2. Germline CDR1 and CDR2: MNHEY and SMNVEV (reference sequence). V shed 5 bases, J shed 4 bases, and the junction held 14 bases outside the gene matches. The CDR3 has 16 amino acids.

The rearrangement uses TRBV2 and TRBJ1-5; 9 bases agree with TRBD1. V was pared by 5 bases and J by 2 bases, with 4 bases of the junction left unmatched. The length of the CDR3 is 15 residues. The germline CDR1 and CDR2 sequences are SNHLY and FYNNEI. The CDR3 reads CASSRDRVGNQPQHF. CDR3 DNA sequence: TGTGCCAGCAGTCGGGACAGGGTGGGCAATCAGCCCCAGCATTTT.

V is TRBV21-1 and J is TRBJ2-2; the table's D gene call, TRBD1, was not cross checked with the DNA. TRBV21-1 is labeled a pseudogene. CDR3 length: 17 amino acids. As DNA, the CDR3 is TGTGCCAGCAGCAAAGGAGCCGAGGCCAGGGGGACCGGGGAGCTGTTTTTT. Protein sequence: CASSKGAEARGTGELFF.

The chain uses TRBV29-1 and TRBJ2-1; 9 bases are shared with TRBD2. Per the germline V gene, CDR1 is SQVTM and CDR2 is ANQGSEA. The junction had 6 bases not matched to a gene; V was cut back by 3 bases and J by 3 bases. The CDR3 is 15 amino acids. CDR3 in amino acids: CSVEVGTSIYNEQFF. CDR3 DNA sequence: TGCAGCGTTGAGGTGGGGACTAGCATCTACAATGAGCAGTTCTTC.

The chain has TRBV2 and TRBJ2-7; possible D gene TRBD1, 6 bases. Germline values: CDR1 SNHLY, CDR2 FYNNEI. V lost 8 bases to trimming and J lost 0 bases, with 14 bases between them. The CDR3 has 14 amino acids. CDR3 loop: CASGNGGLSYEQYF. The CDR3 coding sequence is TGTGCCAGCGGGAATGGGGGCCTCTCCTACGAGCAGTACTTC.

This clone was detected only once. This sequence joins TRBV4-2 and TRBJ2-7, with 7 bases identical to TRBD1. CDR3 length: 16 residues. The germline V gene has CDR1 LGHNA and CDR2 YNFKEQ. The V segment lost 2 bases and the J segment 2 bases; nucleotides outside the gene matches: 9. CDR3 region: CASSQPVGTEPYEQYF. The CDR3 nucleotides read TGTGCCAGCAGCCAACCTGTAGGGACAGAACCCTACGAGCAGTACTTC.

The CDR3 loop reads CASSPSGGETQYF. In DNA, the CDR3 is TGTGCCAGCTCACCTAGCGGAGGAGAGACCCAGTACTTC. This sequence joins TRBV18 and TRBJ2-5; D may be TRBD2 (6 bases). The length of the CDR3 is 13 residues. Trimming cost V 3 bases and J 4 bases, with 9 bases left between them. The V gene's germline CDR1 is KGHSH and CDR2 LQKENI.

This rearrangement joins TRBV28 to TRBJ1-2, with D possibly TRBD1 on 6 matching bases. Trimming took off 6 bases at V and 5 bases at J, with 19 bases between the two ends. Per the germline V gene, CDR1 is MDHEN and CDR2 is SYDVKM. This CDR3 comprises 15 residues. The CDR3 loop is CASSLQGISPYGYTF. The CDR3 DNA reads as TGTGCCAGCAGCTTACAGGGTATCAGTCCGTATGGCTACACCTTC.

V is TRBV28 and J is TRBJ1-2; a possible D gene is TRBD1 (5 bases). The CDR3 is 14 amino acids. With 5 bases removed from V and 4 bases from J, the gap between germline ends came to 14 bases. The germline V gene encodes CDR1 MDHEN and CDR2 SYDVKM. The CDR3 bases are TGTGCCAGCAGTCCGACGCGCGGGACCTATGGCTACACCTTC. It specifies CASSPTRGTYGYTF.

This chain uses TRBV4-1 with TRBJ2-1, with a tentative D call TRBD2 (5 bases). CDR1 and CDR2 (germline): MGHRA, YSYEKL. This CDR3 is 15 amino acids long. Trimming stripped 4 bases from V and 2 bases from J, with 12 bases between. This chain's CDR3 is CASSLARTAYNEQFF. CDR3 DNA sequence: TGCGCCAGCAGCCTGGCGCGGACTGCCTACAATGAGCAGTTCTTC.

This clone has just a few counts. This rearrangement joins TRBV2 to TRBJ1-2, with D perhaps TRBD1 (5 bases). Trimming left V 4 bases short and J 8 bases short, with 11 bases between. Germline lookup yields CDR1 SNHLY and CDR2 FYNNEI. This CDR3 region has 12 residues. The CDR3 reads CASSGGQGGYTF. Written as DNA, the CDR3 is TGTGCCAGCAGTGGAGGCCAGGGAGGCTACACCTTC.

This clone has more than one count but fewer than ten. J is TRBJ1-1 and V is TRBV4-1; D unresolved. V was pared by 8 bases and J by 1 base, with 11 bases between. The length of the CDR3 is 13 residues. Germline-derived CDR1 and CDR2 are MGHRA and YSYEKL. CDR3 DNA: TGCGCCAGCGGGAGGTGGCGGAACACTGAAGCTTTCTTT. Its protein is CASGRWRNTEAFF.

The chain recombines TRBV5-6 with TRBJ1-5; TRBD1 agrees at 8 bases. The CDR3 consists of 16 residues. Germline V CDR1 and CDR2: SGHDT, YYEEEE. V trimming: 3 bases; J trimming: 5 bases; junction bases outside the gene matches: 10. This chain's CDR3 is CASSSTSAGGYQPQHF. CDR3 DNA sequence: TGTGCCAGCAGCTCAACTTCGGCAGGGGGCTATCAGCCCCAGCATTTT.

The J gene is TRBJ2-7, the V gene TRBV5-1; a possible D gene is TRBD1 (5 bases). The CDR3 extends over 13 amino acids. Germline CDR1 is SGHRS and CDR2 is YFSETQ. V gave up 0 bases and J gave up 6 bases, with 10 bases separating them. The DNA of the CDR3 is TGCGCCAGCAGCTTGGCAGGGATAGGCGAGCAGTACTTC. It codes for CASSLAGIGEQYF.

The CDR3 nucleotides are TGTGCCAGCAGTGTTGAGGGAGTAGGCACCGGGGAGCTGTTTTTT. This encodes CASSVEGVGTGELFF. V gene TRBV6-1 combines with J gene TRBJ2-2; maybe TRBD2 (5 bases). This CDR3 has 15 amino acids. CDR1 and CDR2 (germline): MNHNS, SASEGT. V shed 4 bases and J shed 4 bases, with 13 bases lying between them.

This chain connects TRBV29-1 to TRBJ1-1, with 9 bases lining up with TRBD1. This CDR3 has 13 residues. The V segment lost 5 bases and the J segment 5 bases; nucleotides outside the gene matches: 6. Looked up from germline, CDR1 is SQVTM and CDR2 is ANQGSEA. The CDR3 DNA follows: TGCAGCGTTTCACAGGGGGCGCAGACTGAAGCTTTCTTT. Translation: CSVSQGAQTEAFF.

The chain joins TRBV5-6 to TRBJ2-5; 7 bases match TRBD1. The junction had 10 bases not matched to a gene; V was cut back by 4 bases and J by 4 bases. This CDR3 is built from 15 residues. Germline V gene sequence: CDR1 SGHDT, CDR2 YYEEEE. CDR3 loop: CASSVIRDSRETQYF. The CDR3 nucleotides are TGTGCCAGCAGCGTTATCCGGGACAGCAGAGAGACCCAGTACTTC.

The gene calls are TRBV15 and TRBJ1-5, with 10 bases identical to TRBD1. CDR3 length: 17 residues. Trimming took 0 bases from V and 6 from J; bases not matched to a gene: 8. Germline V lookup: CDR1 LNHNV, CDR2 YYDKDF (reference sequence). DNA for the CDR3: TGTGCCACCAGCAGAGAGGGACAGGGGATGGGAAGTCAGCCCCAGCATTTT. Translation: CATSREGQGMGSQPQHF.

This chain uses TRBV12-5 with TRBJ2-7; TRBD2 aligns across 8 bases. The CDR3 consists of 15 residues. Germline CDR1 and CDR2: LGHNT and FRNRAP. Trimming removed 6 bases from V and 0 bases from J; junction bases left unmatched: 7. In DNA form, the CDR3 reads TGTGCTAGTGGAGACCGACTAGCGAACTCCTACGAGCAGTACTTC. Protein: CASGDRLANSYEQYF.